A single sample gave rise to the 5 T cell receptor beta chains below, sequenced in a study of siplizumab effects on memory and regulatory T cells. Profiling relied on immunoSEQ multiplex PCR, and the TCRdb table lists in-frame clones only, not all of them. The data hold roughly 82,000 clones, with about 87% observed a single time. Sequenced material: Tregs sorted from blood. These receptor sequences come from a human donor in good health.

The sample holds a few counts of this clone. V gene TRBV27 combines with J gene TRBJ2-3; no firm D call. Germline V gives CDR1 MNHEY, CDR2 SMNVEV (reference sequence). This CDR3 has 14 amino acids. V shed 4 bases and J shed 4 bases, with 12 bases lying between them. CDR3 coding DNA: TGTGCCAGCAGTTCGACATTGGGGTCAGATACGCAGTATTTT. It specifies CASSSTLGSDTQYF.

This clone was counted a few times. The chain has TRBV7-2 and TRBJ1-2, with D perhaps TRBD1 (5 bases). With 4 bases removed from V and 7 bases from J, the gap between germline ends came to 10 bases. Germline-derived CDR1 and CDR2 are SGHTA and FQGNSA. The CDR3 loop spans 12 amino acids. CDR3 in DNA: TGTGCCAGCAGCTCCAGGGTCTCTGGCTACACCTTC. This sequence encodes CASSSRVSGYTF.

In DNA form, the CDR3 reads TGTGCCAGCAGCTTACGAGAGGGACAGGGAAACACCATATATTTT. This gives the protein CASSLREGQGNTIYF. This chain links TRBV7-2 with TRBJ1-3, with 7 bases fitting TRBD1. The V gene's germline CDR1 is SGHTA and CDR2 FQGNSA. With 2 bases clipped from V and 4 bases from J, the junction kept 5 bases outside the gene matches. The CDR3 consists of 15 residues.

Here the CDR3 DNA reads TGTGCCAGCAGCTCCCGACAGGGGAGAGGCTACACCTTC. Encoded protein: CASSSRQGRGYTF. The V and J genes are TRBV7-2 and TRBJ1-2; TRBD1 matches 8 bases. Germline CDR1 is SGHTA and CDR2 is FQGNSA. This CDR3 is built from 13 residues. V lost 4 bases, J lost 8 bases, and 6 bases stayed unmatched.

The chain combines TRBV18 with TRBJ1-5; no firm D call. CDR3 length: 13 residues. In germline, CDR1 is KGHSH, CDR2 LQKENI. The V end lost 2 bases, the J end lost 5 bases, and 7 bases lay between the germline ends. The CDR3 DNA follows: TGTGCCAGCTCACCATCGCCCGATCAGCCCCAGCATTTT. Translated: CASSPSPDQPQHF.